This T cell receptor beta chain appears in the sequencing data of a study of blood T cells in healthy people across ages. A J-beta primer mix and a sample-barcoded 5' primer were used in a second PCR of roughly 7 to 12 cycles. TCRdb independently ran MiXCR on the 5' RACE reads; one entry per CDR3 protein. Of 650,000 to 1,000,000 distinct CDR3 sequences in the sample, about 36% were seen once. Points on this clonotype: One base away lies a much larger clone, so this may be a sequencing read error.

The CDR3 is 15 amino acids. Trimming took 3 bases from V and 10 from J, leaving 19 bases between them. Total RNA was extracted at no less than 5.5 micrograms per sample. This sequence originates from a man between 18 and 29 years old in good health. Sequencing was performed on blood. The chain combines TRBV12-3 or TRBV12-4 with TRBJ2-1; D perhaps matches TRBD2 (6 bases). The CDR3 sequence: CASSFGGVSSYEQFF. The CDR3 DNA sequence: TGTGCCAGCAGTTTTGGCGGGGTGAGCTCCTACGAGCAGTTCTTC.